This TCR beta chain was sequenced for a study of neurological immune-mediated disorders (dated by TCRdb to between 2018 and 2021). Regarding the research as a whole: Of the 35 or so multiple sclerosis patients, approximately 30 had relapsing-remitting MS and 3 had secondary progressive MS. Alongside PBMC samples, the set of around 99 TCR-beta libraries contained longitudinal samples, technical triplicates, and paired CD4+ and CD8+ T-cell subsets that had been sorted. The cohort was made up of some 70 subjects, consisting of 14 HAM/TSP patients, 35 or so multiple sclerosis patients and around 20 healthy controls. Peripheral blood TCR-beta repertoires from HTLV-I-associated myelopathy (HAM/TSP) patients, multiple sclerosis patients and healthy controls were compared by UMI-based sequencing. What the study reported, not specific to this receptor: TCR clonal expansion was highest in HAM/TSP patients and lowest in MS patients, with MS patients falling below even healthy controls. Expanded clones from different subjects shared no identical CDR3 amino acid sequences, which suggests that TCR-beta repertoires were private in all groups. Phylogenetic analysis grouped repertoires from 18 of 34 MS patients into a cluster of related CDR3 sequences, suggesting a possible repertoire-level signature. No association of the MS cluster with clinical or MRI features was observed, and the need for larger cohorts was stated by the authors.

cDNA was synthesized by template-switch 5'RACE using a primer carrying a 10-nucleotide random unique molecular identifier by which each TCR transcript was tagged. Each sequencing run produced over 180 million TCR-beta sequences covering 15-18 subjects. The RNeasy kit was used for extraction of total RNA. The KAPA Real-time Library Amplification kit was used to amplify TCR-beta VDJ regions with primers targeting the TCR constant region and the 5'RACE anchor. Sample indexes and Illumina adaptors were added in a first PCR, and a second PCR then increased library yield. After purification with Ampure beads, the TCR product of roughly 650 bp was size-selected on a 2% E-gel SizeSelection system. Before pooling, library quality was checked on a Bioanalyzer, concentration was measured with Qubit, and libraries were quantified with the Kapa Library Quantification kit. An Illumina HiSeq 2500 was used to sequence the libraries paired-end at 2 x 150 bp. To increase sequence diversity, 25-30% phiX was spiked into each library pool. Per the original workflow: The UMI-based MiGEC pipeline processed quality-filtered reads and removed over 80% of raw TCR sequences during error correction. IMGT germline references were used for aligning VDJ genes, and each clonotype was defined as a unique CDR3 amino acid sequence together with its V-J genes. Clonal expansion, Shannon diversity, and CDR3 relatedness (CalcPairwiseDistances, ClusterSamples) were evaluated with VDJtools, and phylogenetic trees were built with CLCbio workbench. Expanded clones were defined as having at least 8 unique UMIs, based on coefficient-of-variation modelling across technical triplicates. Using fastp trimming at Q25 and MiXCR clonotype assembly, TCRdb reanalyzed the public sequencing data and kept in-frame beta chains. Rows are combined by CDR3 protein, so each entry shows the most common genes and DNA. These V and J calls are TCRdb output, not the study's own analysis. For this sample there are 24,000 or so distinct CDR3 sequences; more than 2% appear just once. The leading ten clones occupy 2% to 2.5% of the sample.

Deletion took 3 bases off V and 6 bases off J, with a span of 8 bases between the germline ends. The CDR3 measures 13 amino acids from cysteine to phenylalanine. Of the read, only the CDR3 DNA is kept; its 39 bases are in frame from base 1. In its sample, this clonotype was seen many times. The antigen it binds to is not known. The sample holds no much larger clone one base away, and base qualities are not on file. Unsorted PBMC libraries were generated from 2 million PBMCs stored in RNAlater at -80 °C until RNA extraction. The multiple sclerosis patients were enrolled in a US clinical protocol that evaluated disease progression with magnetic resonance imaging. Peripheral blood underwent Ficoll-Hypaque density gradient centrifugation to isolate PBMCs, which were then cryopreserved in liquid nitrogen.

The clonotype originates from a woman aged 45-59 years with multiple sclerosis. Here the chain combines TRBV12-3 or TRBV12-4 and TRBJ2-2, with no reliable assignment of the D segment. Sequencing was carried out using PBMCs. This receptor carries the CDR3 CASSFYGAGELFF. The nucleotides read TGTGCCAGCAGTTTTTATGGGGCCGGGGAGCTGTTTTTT.